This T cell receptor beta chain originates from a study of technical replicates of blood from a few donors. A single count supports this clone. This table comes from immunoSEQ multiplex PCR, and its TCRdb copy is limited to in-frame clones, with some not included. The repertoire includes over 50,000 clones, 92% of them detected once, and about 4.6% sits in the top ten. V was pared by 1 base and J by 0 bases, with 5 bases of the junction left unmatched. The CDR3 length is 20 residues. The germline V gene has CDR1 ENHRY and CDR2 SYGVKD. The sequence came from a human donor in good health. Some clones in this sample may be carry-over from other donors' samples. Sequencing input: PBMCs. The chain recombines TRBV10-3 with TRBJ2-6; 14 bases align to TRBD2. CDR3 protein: CAISEWGTSGGYSGANVLTF. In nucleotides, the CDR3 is TGTGCCATCAGTGAGTGGGGGACTAGCGGGGGTTACTCTGGGGCCAACGTCCTGACTTTC.